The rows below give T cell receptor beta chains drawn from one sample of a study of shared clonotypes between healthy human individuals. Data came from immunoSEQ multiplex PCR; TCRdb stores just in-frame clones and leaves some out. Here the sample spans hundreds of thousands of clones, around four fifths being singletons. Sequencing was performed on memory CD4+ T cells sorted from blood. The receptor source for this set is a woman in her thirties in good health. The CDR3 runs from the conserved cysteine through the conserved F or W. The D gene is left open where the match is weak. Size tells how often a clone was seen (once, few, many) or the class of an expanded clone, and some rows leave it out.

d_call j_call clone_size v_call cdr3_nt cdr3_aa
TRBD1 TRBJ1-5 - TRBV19 TGTGCCAGCTTGGGACAGGGCAATCAGCCCCAGCATTTT CASLGQGNQPQHF
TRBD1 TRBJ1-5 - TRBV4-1 TGCGCCAGCAGCCGCGGACAGGGGGCAGAGCCCCAGCATTTT CASSRGQGAEPQHF
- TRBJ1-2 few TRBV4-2 TGTGCCAGCAGCCAAGCGAGAGCCGGGGGGCCTAACTATGGCTACACCTTC CASSQARAGGPNYGYTF
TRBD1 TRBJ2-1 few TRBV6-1 TGTGCCAGCAGACGACAGGGGAGCTACAATGAGCAGTTCTTC CASRRQGSYNEQFF
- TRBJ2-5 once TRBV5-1 TGCGCCAGCAGCTTGGCCTACGAGGGAGAAGAGACCCAGTACTTC CASSLAYEGEETQYF
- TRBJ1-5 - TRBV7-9 TGTGCCAGCACCTTGGGGGGGGATCAGCCCCAGCATTTT CASTLGGDQPQHF
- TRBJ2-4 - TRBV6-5 TGTGCCAGCAGCACTAGTTGGGGGGTCAAAAACATTCAGTACTTC CASSTSWGVKNIQYF
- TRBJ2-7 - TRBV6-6 TGTGCCAGCAGTGTACAGGGTATAGGGGGGGGCGAGCAGTACTTC CASSVQGIGGGEQYF
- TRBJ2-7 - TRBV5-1 TGCGCCAGCAGCTTGGAGGGCCAGCTAGCCTACGAGCAGTACTTC CASSLEGQLAYEQYF
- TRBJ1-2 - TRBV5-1 TGCGCCAGCAGCCCCGGACCCGGGGTTAACTATGGCTACACCTTC CASSPGPGVNYGYTF
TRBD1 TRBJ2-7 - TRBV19 TGTGCCAGCAAAACCGGGACAGGGGGATACGAGCAGTACTTC CASKTGTGGYEQYF
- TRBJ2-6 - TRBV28 TGTGCCAGCAGAAGAGGGGCTGGGGCCAACGTCCTGACTTTC CASRRGAGANVLTF
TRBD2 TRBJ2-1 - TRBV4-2 TGTGCCAGCAGCCAAACGTCGGGAGGGCAGGGCGAGCAGTTCTTC CASSQTSGGQGEQFF
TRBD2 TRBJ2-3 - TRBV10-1 TGCGCCAGCAGTGAACTAGCGGGAGGGTGGAATACGCAGTATTTT CASSELAGGWNTQYF
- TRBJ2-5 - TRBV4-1 TGCGCCAGCAGCCACGGGGGAAAAGAGACCCAGTACTTC CASSHGGKETQYF
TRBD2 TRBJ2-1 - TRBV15 TGTGCCACCAGCAGAGATAGACTAGCGGGAGGTACTGAGCAGTTCTTC CATSRDRLAGGTEQFF
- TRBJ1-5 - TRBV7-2 TGTGCCAGCAGCCCCGGTGGGGGCCAGCCCCAGCATTTT CASSPGGGQPQHF
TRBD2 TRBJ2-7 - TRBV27 TGTGCCAGCAGTGTGACCTCCTGGACTAGCGGGGCCGAGCAGTACTTC CASSVTSWTSGAEQYF
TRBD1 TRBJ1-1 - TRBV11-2 TGTGCCAGCGGGACAGGGGATAGGACTGAAGCTTTCTTT CASGTGDRTEAFF
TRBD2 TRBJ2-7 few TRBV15 TGTGCCGCACCGGGACTAGCGGGAGTAGTACCTTACGAGCAGTACTTC CAAPGLAGVVPYEQYF
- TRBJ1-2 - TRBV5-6 TGTGCCAGCACCCTGCGCAGGACGAGGGGTGCTAGCTACACCTTC CASTLRRTRGASYTF
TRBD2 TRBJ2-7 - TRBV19 TGTGCCAGTAGAACCGGGACTAGCGGGTTCTACGAGCAGTACTTC CASRTGTSGFYEQYF
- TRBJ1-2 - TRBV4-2 TGTGCCAGCAGCCAAGATCTGGGTGGCTACACCTTC CASSQDLGGYTF
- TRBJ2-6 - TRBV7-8 TGTGCCAGCAGCTTAGCCTCGCGCGCAGGGGAGGGTCCTGGGGCCAACGTCCTGACTTTC CASSLASRAGEGPGANVLTF
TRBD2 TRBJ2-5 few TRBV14 TGTGCCAGCAGCCAAGATTGGGGAACTAGCGGACAAGAGACCCAGTACTTC CASSQDWGTSGQETQYF
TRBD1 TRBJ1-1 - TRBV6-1 TGTGCCAGCAGTGAATTAAGGGACAGGGGTCGGAACACTGAAGCTTTCTTT CASSELRDRGRNTEAFF
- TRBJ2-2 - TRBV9 TGTGCCAGCAGCGTAGCTTTCGCCTCCGGCGGGGAGCTGTTTTTT CASSVAFASGGELFF
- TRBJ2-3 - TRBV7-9 TGTGCCAGCAGCTTAAGCGAGATCGTGGATACGCAGTATTTT CASSLSEIVDTQYF
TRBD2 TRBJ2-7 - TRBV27 TGTGCCAGCAGTACGCCGACCTCCGGGGGGGCCGAGCAGTACTTC CASSTPTSGGAEQYF
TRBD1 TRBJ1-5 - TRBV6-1 TGTGCCAGCAGACAGGGGTTCAATCAGCCCCAGCATTTT CASRQGFNQPQHF
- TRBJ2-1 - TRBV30 TGTGCCTGGACTGCCGGCTCAGGCGGCAGGGATGAGCAGTTCTTC CAWTAGSGGRDEQFF
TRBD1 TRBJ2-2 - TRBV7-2 TGTGCCAGCAGCCCCCCGGGGACAGGGGACACCGGGGAGCTGTTTTTT CASSPPGTGDTGELFF
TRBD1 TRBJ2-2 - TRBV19 TGTGCCAGTAGTCTTAACACCGGGACAGGCAACACCGGGGAGCTGTTTTTT CASSLNTGTGNTGELFF
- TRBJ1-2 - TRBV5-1 TGCGCCAGCAGCTGGACCACAGGAAATGGCTACACCTTC CASSWTTGNGYTF
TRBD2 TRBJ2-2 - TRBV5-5 TGTGCCAGCAGCTTGGCTAGCGGGATAACCGGGGAGCTGTTTTTT CASSLASGITGELFF
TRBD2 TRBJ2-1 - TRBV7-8 TGTGCCACCTCACCTCTACTAGCGGCTAGCTCCTACAATGAGCAGTTCTTC CATSPLLAASSYNEQFF
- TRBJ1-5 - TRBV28 TGTGCCAGCAGGGGGGGGGAGGTTGGCAATCAGCCCCAGCATTTT CASRGGEVGNQPQHF